A selection of T cell receptor beta chains follows, all from one sample in a study of blood T cell repertoires in COVID-19. Method: immunoSEQ multiplex PCR; TCRdb's copy keeps in-frame clones and lacks some. In the table there are hundreds of thousands of clones, approximately 90% of which are singletons. Source material: PBMCs or T cells enriched from blood (not recorded which). These receptors came from a man aged 25-45 years who had recovered from COVID-19. The CDR3 runs from the conserved cysteine through the conserved F or W. Fields, in order: clone size, V gene, J gene, D gene, CDR3 DNA, CDR3 protein. A D gene is named only where the DNA matches it firmly. Clone size is stated in some rows and not others, as once, few, many or a class when expanded.

>.|TRBV28|TRBJ1-6|TRBD1
TGTGCCAGCAGTTTAGGCCGTGGGACAGACCGCTATAATTCACCCCTCCACTTT
CASSLGRGTDRYNSPLHF
>.|TRBV10-1|TRBJ1-1|.
TGCGCCAGCAGTGAGTCGACGGGAGGCACTGAAGCTTTCTTT
CASSESTGGTEAFF
>.|TRBV2|TRBJ2-1|.
TGTGGCGGGGCGGACTACAATGAGCAGTTCTTC
CGGADYNEQFF
>few|TRBV10-2|TRBJ1-6|.
TGCGCCAGCAGGGAGGGAGGCTCCTATAATTCACCCCTCCACTTT
CASREGGSYNSPLHF
>.|TRBV27|TRBJ2-7|.
TGTGCCAGCACCCAAAGGGAGTACCCCTACGAGCAGTACTTC
CASTQREYPYEQYF
>few|TRBV19|TRBJ1-4|TRBD1
TGTGCCAGTTCACAGGGGAGAACTAATGAAAAACTGTTTTTT
CASSQGRTNEKLFF
>.|TRBV6-6|TRBJ1-5|TRBD1
TGTGCCAGCAGAGACCGGACAGGTCCAGGTCAGCCCCAGCATTTT
CASRDRTGPGQPQHF
>.|TRBV20-1|TRBJ2-1|.
TGCAGTGCTAGTAGTCACATCTCCTACAATGAGCAGTTCTTC
CSASSHISYNEQFF
>.|TRBV12-3/TRBV12-4|TRBJ1-1|.
TGTGCCAGCAGTTTGAGGGAGACTGAAGCTTTCTTT
CASSLRETEAFF
>.|TRBV29-1|TRBJ2-7|TRBD2
TGCAGCGTTCTATCGGGACTAGCGGCGTACGAGCAGTACTTC
CSVLSGLAAYEQYF
>few|TRBV5-4|TRBJ1-2|.
TGTGCCAGCAGCAGAAACCCGGCCGGAGGGATATTGCATGGCTACACCTTC
CASSRNPAGGILHGYTF
>.|TRBV5-1|TRBJ2-5|TRBD2
TGCGCCAGCAGCCGAAATAGCGGGGGAGGAGGGGAGACCCAGTACTTC
CASSRNSGGGGETQYF
>.|TRBV12-3/TRBV12-4|TRBJ1-1|.
TGTGCCAGCAAACGAGGCACTGAAGCTTTCTTT
CASKRGTEAFF
>.|TRBV11-3|TRBJ2-7|TRBD1
TGTGCCAGCATAGGCTCTGGGACAGATACCTACGACGAGCAGTACTTC
CASIGSGTDTYDEQYF
>.|TRBV30|TRBJ2-2|.
TGTGCCTGGAGTTCCTACACCGGGGAGCTGTTTTTT
CAWSSYTGELFF
>.|TRBV30|TRBJ1-3|TRBD1
TGTGCCTGGAGTCCTCGACAGGGGGCGGGAAACACCATATATTTT
CAWSPRQGAGNTIYF
>.|TRBV18|TRBJ2-7|TRBD2
TGTGCCAGTCAGGGACTAGCGGAGCGCTACGAGCAGTACTTC
CASQGLAERYEQYF
>once|TRBV24-1|TRBJ1-2|.
TGTGCCACCAGTGATTTGGTACAGGGTAGGGGTGGCTACACCTTC
CATSDLVQGRGGYTF
>once|TRBV3-1/TRBV3-2|TRBJ2-5|.
TGTGCCAGCAGTGATAGGACACTTACCATCGGGACCCAGTACTTC
CASSDRTLTIGTQYF
>.|TRBV2|TRBJ2-3|TRBD2
TGTGCCAGCAGACTTAGCGGGGGGACGCCAACAGATACGCAGTATTTT
CASRLSGGTPTDTQYF
>.|TRBV30|TRBJ1-2|.
TGTGCCTGGAGTGCCCGACCGGACAGAGTTGGCTACACCTTC
CAWSARPDRVGYTF
>.|TRBV14|TRBJ2-7|TRBD2
TGTGCCAGCGGGACTAGGAGCTCCTACGAGCAGTACTTC
CASGTRSSYEQYF
>.|TRBV4-2|TRBJ2-7|TRBD1
TGTGCCAGCAGCCGGGACAGGGGACGCGAGCAGTACTTC
CASSRDRGREQYF
>once|TRBV5-6|TRBJ2-4|.
TGTGCCAGCAGCCCTAAGACAGCAGAACTAGCCAAAAACATTCAGTACTTC
CASSPKTAELAKNIQYF
>.|TRBV2|TRBJ1-4|.
TGTGCCAGAGGGGGATTGGATGAAAAACTGTTTTTT
CARGGLDEKLFF
>.|TRBV11-2|TRBJ2-7|TRBD2
TGTGCCAGCAGCTTAGATATAGCGGGGGGACCCTATTACGAGCAGTACTTC
CASSLDIAGGPYYEQYF
>.|TRBV5-1|TRBJ1-1|TRBD1
TGCGCCAGCAGCGACCAGACAGGGGCGAACACTGAAGCTTTCTTT
CASSDQTGANTEAFF
>.|TRBV7-8|TRBJ2-1|TRBD2
TGTGCCAGCAGCTCGCCGGGACTAGCGGGCGATGAGCAGTTCTTC
CASSSPGLAGDEQFF
>.|TRBV3-1/TRBV3-2|TRBJ2-1|.
TGTGCCAGCAAGGAGCGTGACAGGAGTAATGAGCAGTTCTTC
CASKERDRSNEQFF
>.|TRBV27|TRBJ1-4|.
TGTGCCAGCACCGCGGACAGATTGTCTGAAAAACTGTTTTTT
CASTADRLSEKLFF
>many|TRBV24-1|TRBJ2-5|.
TGTGCCACCAGTGATTTTAGGCGGGGAGGGGGAGAGACCCAGTACTTC
CATSDFRRGGGETQYF
>.|TRBV12-2|TRBJ2-7|.
TGTGCAAGTCGCTTAGTAATTTGCGGGACAGGGGGGAGCGAGCAGTACTTC
CASRLVICGTGGSEQYF
>.|TRBV30|TRBJ2-6|.
TGTGCCTGGAGGGTTCACTGGACAGCTACCTCTCCAGGGGCCAACGTCCTGACTTTC
CAWRVHWTATSPGANVLTF
>.|TRBV30|TRBJ2-7|TRBD1
TGTGCCTGGAGTGTACTCCCGTACATGGGACAGGGGTTCTACGAGCAGTACTTC
CAWSVLPYMGQGFYEQYF
>.|TRBV5-1|TRBJ1-2|TRBD1
TGCGCCAGCAGCCCCGGACAGGGTGACTATGGCTACACCTTC
CASSPGQGDYGYTF
>once|TRBV5-1|TRBJ2-7|.
TGCGCCAGCAGCTTGGGGGCTTCGTACAGGGTAGACTACGAGCAGTACTTC
CASSLGASYRVDYEQYF
>.|TRBV7-2|TRBJ1-2|TRBD1
TGTGCCAGCAGCTTAGGTGGACAGGGAGAAGGCTACACCTTC
CASSLGGQGEGYTF
>.|TRBV9|TRBJ2-7|.
TGTGCCAGCAGCGTAGGAGGCGAGCAGTACTTC
CASSVGGEQYF
>.|TRBV27|TRBJ2-7|TRBD1
TGTGCCAGCAGTTTTCAGGACAGGGTTCACTACGAGCAGTACTTC
CASSFQDRVHYEQYF
>.|TRBV18|TRBJ1-5|.
TGTGCCAGCTCACCACCGGGCGCAGGGAATCAGCCCCAGCATTTT
CASSPPGAGNQPQHF
>few|TRBV23-1|TRBJ2-7|TRBD1
TGCGCCAGCAGTCAACACCGACAGGGGAGCTCCTACGAGCAGTACTTC
CASSQHRQGSSYEQYF
>.|TRBV10-1|TRBJ1-1|.
TGCGCCAGCAGCCTCGGGGGGGCCGGCGCTGAAGCTTTCTTT
CASSLGGAGAEAFF
>.|TRBV10-3|TRBJ2-5|TRBD2
TGTGCCATCAGTGAGTGGGTTAGCGGGAGCGTAGAGACCCAGTACTTC
CAISEWVSGSVETQYF
>.|TRBV7-2|TRBJ1-2|.
TGTGCCAGCAGCTTAGGGCAGAACTATGGCTACACCTTC
CASSLGQNYGYTF
>.|TRBV4-1|TRBJ2-7|TRBD1
TGCGCCAGCAGCCACCCTCGGACAGGGGGCACCTACGAGCAGTACTTC
CASSHPRTGGTYEQYF
>.|TRBV7-2|TRBJ1-2|TRBD1
TGTGCCAGCAGCTTAGACAGGGGAGCTTACTATGGCTACACCTTC
CASSLDRGAYYGYTF
>.|TRBV6-5|TRBJ1-5|.
TGTGCCAGCAGTTACTCTACGGAGACTCCGCAGCCCCAGCATTTT
CASSYSTETPQPQHF
>.|TRBV2|TRBJ2-7|TRBD1
TGTGCCAGCAGGGACAGGGCTTACTACGAGCAGTACTTC
CASRDRAYYEQYF
>.|TRBV7-8|TRBJ2-3|.
TGTGCCAGCAGCTCTAAATTAACCACGAACACAGATACGCAGTATTTT
CASSSKLTTNTDTQYF
>.|TRBV5-1|TRBJ2-7|.
TGCGCCAGCAGTTCAACTGTGGGAGGAGGTTCGGGCGAGCAGTACTTC
CASSSTVGGGSGEQYF
>.|TRBV27|TRBJ1-2|TRBD1
TGTGCCAGCAGTTTATCGACAGGGTCAAACTATGGCTACACCTTC
CASSLSTGSNYGYTF
>.|TRBV29-1|TRBJ2-1|.
TGCAGCGTTGTACTGAAGTACAATGAGCAGTTCTTC
CSVVLKYNEQFF
>.|TRBV2|TRBJ2-5|.
TGTGCCAGCAGTGGTCTCGAGACCCAGTACTTC
CASSGLETQYF